The source of this T cell receptor beta chain is a study of blood T cell repertoires in COVID-19. Overall study: T cells, B-cell-depleted T cells, or PBMCs provided the cDNA or gDNA that served as material.

J was trimmed by 4 bases and V by 3 bases; bases with no gene match: 6. Germline CDR1 reads GTSNPN; CDR2 reads SVGIG (reference sequence). This CDR3 spans 14 amino acids. Living in 24 US areas, the participants were between about 18 and 100 years of age. Grouping used clinical history reported by participants in a survey and questionnaire. Assay used: immunoSEQ multiplex PCR; TCRdb lists only in-frame clones, some missing. The sample holds hundreds of thousands of clones, roughly nine tenths seen once. J is TRBJ1-5 and V is TRBV30; 7 nucleotides match TRBD1. This receptor was identified in a woman between 40 and 55 years old who had recovered from COVID-19. The sample consisted of PBMCs or T cells enriched from blood (not recorded which). CDR3 in amino acids: CAWSAGQNNQPQHF. CDR3 coding DNA: TGTGCCTGGAGCGCGGGACAGAATAATCAGCCCCAGCATTTT.